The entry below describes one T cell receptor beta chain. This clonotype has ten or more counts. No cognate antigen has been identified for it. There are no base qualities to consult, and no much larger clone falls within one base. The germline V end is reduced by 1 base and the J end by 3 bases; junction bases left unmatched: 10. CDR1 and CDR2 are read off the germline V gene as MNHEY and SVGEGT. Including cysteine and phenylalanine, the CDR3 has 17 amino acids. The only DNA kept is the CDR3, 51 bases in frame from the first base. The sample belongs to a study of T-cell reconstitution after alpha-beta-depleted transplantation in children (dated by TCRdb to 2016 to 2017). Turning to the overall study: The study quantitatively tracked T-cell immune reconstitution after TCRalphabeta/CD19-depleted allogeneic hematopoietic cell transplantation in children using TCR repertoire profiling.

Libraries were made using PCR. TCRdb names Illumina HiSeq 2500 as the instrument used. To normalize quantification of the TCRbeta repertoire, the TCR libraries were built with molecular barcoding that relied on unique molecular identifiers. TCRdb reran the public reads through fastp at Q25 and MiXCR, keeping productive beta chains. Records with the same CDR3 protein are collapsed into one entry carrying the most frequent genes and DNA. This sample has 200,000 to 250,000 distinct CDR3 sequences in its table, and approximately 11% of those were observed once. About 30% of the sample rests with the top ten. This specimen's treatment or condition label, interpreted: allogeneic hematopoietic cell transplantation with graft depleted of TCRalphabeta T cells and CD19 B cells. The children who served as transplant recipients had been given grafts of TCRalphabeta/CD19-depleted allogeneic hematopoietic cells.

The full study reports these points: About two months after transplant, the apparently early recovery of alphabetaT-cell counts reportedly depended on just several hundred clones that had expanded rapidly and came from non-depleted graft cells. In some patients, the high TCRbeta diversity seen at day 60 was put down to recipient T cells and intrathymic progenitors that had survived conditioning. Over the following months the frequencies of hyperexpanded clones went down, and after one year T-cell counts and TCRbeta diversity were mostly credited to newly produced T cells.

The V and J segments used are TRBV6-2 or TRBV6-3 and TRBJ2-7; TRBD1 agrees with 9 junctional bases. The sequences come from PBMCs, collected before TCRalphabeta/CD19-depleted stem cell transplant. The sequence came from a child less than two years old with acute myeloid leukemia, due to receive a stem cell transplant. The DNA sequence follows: TGTGCCAGCAGTTACTTAATAAGCCCGGGACAGGGCTACGAGCAGTACTTC. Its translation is CASSYLISPGQGYEQYF.